The clone carrying this TCR beta chain has just a few counts. The data were taken from a study of regulatory T cells in long-lasting Graves disease. The time point was: newly diagnosed GD, antithyroid drugs for less than 3 months. Preparation of the TCR library used RNA extracted from PBMCs. Libraries of TCR beta came from iRepertoire HTBI primers plus Arm-PCR of CDR3 regions. One entry per CDR3 protein results from TCRdb running MiXCR on the multiplex PCR reads. Among 350,000 to 450,000 distinct CDR3 sequences listed, about 12% were seen once. The germline V gene encodes CDR1 LNHDA and CDR2 SQIVND (reference sequence). The CDR3 has 17 amino acids. V was clipped by 3 bases and J by 7 bases, with 22 bases between them. These same records also appear under a second study, on T cells in Graves' hyperthyroidism and ophthalmopathy.

Specimen: peripheral blood mononuclear cells (PBMCs), collected at new diagnosis, from a patient treated with antithyroid drugs. This receptor was obtained from a young woman with Graves disease. V and J are TRBV19 and TRBJ2-4, with D perhaps given as TRBD1 or TRBD2 (5 bases each). The CDR3 region has the DNA TGTGCCAGTAGTATTACGGTTTTCGGGACCGCCAGGAACATTCAGTACTTC. It is translated as CASSITVFGTARNIQYF.